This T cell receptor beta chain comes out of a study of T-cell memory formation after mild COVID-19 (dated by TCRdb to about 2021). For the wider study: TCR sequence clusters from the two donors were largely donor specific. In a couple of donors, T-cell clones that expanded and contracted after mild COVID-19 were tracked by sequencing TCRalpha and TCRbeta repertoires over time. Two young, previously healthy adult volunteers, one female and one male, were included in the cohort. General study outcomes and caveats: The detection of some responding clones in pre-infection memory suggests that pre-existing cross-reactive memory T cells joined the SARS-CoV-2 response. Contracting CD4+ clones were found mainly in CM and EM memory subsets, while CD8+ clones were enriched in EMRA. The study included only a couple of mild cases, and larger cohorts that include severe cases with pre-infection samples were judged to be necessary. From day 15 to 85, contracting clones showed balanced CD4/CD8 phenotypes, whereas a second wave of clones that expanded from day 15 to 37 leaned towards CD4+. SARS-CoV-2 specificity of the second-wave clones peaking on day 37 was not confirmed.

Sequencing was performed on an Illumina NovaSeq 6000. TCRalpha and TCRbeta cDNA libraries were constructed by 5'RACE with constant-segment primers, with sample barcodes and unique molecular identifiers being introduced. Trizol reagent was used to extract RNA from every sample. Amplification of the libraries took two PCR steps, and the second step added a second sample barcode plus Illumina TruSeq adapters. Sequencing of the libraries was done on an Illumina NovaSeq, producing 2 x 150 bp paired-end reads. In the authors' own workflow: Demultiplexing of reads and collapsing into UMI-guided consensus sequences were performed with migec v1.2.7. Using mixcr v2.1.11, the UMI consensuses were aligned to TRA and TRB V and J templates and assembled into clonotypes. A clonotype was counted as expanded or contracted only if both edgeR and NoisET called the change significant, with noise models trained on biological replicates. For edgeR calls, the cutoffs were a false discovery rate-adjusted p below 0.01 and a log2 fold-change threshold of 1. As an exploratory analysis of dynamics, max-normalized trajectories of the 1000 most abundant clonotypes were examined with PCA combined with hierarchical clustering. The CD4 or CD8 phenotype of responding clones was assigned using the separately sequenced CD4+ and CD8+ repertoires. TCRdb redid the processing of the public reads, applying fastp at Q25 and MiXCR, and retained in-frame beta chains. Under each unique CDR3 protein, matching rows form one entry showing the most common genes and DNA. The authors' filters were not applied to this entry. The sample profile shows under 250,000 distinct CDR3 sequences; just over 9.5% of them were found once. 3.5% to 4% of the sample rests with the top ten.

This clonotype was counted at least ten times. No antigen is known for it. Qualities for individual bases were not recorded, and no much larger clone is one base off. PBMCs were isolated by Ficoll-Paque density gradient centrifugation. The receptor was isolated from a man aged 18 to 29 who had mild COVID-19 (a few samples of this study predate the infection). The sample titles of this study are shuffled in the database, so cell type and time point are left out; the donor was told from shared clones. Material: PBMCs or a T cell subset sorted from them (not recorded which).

The CDR3 region: CASSAALSSGANVLTF. The bases are TGTGCCAGCAGCGCAGCATTAAGCTCTGGGGCCAACGTCCTGACTTTC. The chain couples TRBV9 to TRBJ2-6; too little of a D gene remains to name it. CDR1 and CDR2 (SGDLS, YYNGEE) derive from the germline V gene. From the cysteine up to the phenylalanine, the CDR3 has a length of 16 residues. Only the CDR3 region is kept as DNA, spanning 48 bases read in frame from base 1. V and J lose 3 bases and 0 bases, and a span of 10 bases separates them. Where the CDR3 stops, the reference TRBV9 and TRBJ2-6 genes take over; the full variable domain is DSGVTQTPKHLITATGQRVTLRCSPRSGDLSVYWYQQSLDQGLQFLIQYYNGEERAKGNILERFSAQQFPDLHSELNLSSLELGDSALYFCASSAALSSGANVLTFGAGSRLTVL.